These 3 T cell receptor beta chains originate from one sample sequenced in a study of tumor and adjacent non-tumor tissue in lung cancer. A modified ARM-PCR protocol with three rounds of nested PCR amplified TCRbeta. TCRdb itself ran the multiplex PCR reads through MiXCR, one entry per CDR3 protein. Among approximately 110,000 distinct CDR3 sequences listed, about 63% were seen once. The template was RNA from unsorted bulk tissue. Distant lung tissue was collected more than 3 cm away from the tumor edge. The sequenced sample consisted of distant non-tumor lung tissue. The receptors were gathered from a man in his sixties with non-small cell lung cancer.

Remarks on this clonotype: This could be a read error, since a much larger clone is one nucleotide away. The chain is built from TRBV5-1 and TRBJ2-1; TRBD2 is a possible D gene (6 bases). The CDR3 is 15 amino acids. CDR1 and CDR2 (germline): SGHRS, YFSETQ. V was cut by 4 bases and J by 4 bases, with 15 bases left in between. In DNA form, the CDR3 reads TGCGCCAGCAGCACTAGCTGGAGTGAATACAATGAGCAGTTCTTC. This encodes CASSTSWSEYNEQFF.

This clonotype has only a few counts. The V call is TRBV20-1, the J call TRBJ2-3, with 9 bases matching TRBD2. This CDR3 region has 16 residues. The V gene end was trimmed by 5 bases and the J gene end by 6 bases; junction bases not matched to a gene: 15. Germline loops: CDR1 DFQATT, CDR2 SNEGSKA (reference sequence). The CDR3 spells CSARLTSGGLGDTQYF. The CDR3 DNA follows: TGCAGTGCTCGACTGACTAGCGGAGGGCTAGGGGATACGCAGTATTTT.

Concerning this clonotype itself: A much more abundant neighbour one base away suggests this may be a read error. The CDR3 protein is CASSGQTSSYNEQFF. DNA for the CDR3: TGCGCCAGCAGCGGCCAGACAAGCAGCTACAATGAGCAGTTCTTC. The chain recombines TRBV5-1 with TRBJ2-1, with D uncertain. Per germline, CDR1 SGHRS and CDR2 YFSETQ. V was shortened by 4 bases and J by 3 bases, with 14 bases between the two germline ends. This CDR3 is 15 amino acids long.